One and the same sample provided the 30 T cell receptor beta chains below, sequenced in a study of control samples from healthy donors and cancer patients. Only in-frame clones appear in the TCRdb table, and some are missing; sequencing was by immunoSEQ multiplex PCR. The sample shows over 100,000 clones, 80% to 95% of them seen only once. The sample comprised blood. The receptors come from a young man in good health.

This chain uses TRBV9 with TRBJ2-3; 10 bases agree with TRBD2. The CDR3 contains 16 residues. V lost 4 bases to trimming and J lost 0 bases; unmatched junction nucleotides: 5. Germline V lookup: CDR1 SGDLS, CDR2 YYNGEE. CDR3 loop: CASSTSGASSTDTQYF. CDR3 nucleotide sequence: TGTGCCAGCAGCACTAGCGGGGCCTCTAGCACAGATACGCAGTATTTT.

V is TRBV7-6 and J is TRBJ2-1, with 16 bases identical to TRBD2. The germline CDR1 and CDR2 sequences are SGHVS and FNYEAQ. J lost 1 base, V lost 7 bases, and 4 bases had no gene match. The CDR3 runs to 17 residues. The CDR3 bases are TGTGCCAGCACCTTGGGACTAGCGGGGGGGTCCTACAATGAGCAGTTCTTC. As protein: CASTLGLAGGSYNEQFF.

CDR3 region: CATCGRAMNTEAFF. The CDR3 DNA sequence: TGTGCCACATGCGGGAGGGCCATGAACACTGAAGCTTTCTTT. V is TRBV28 and J is TRBJ1-1; D is unclear. CDR1 MDHEN and CDR2 SYDVKM come from the germline V gene. The CDR3 is made up of 14 amino acids. V was cut by 10 bases and J by 0 bases, with 15 bases left in between. Full variable domain (rest looked up from reference TRBV28 and TRBJ1-1): DVKVTQSSRYLVKRTGEKVFLECVQDMDHENMFWYRQDPGLGLRLIYFSYDVKMKEKGDIPEGYSVSREKKERFSLILESASTNQTSMYLCATCGRAMNTEAFFGQGTRLTVV.

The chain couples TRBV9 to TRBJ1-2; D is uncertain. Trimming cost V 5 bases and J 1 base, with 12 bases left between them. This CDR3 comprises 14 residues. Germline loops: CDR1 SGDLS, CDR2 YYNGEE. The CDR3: CASRPGGINYGYTF. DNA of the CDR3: TGTGCCAGCAGACCGGGAGGGATTAACTATGGCTACACCTTC.

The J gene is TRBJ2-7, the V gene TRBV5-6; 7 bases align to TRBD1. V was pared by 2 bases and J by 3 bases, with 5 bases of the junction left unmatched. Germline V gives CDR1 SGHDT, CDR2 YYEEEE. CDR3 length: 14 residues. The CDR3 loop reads CASSLMGTDYEQYF. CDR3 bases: TGTGCCAGCAGCTTAATGGGGACAGACTACGAGCAGTACTTC.

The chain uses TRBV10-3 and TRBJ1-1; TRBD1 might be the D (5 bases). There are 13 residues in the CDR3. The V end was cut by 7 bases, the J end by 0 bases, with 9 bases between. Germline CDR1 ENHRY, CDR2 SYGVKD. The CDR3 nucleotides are TGTGCCATCACGGGGACCGTGAACACTGAAGCTTTCTTT. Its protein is CAITGTVNTEAFF.

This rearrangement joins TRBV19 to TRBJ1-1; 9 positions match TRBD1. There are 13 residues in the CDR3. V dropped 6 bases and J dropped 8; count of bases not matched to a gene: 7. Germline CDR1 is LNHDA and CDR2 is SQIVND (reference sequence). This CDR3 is CASRRQGGKEAFF. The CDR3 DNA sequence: TGTGCCAGTAGGCGACAGGGGGGAAAGGAAGCTTTCTTT.

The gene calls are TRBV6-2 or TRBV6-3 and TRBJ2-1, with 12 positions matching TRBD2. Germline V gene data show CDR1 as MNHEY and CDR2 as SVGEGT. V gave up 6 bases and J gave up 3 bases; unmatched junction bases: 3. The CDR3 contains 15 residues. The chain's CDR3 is CASSKLAGGYNEQFF. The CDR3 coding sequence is TGTGCCAGCAGCAAACTAGCGGGGGGCTACAATGAGCAGTTCTTC.

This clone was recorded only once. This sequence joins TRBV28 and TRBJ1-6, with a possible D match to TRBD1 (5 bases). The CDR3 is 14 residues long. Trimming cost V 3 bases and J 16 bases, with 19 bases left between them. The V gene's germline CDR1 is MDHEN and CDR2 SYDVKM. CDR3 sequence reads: CASSFIDSAPGLHF. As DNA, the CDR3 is TGTGCCAGCAGTTTCATCGACAGTGCTCCCGGGCTCCACTTT.

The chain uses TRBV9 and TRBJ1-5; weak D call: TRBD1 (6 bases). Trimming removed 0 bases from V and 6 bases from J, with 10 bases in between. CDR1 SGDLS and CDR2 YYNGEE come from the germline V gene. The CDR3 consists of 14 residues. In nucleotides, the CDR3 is TGTGCCAGCAGCGTAGGGACAGATGCTCAGCCCCAGCATTTT. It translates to CASSVGTDAQPQHF. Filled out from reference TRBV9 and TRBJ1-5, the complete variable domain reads DSGVTQTPKHLITATGQRVTLRCSPRSGDLSVYWYQQSLDQGLQFLIQYYNGEERAKGNILERFSAQQFPDLHSELNLSSLELGDSALYFCASSVGTDAQPQHFGDGTRLSIL.

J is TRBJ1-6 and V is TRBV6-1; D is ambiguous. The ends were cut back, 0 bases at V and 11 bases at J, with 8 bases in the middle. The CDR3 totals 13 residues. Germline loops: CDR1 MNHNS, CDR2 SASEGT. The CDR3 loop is CASSEASITPLHF. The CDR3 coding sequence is TGTGCCAGCAGTGAAGCGTCAATTACACCCCTCCACTTT.

In DNA, the CDR3 is TGTGCCAGCAGCTTAGCCACTTTTCCCGGGACACCGAACACTGAAGCTTTCTTT. This translates into CASSLATFPGTPNTEAFF. The chain couples TRBV11-2 to TRBJ1-1, with D possibly being TRBD1 (6 bases). V was shortened by 1 base and J by 1 base, with 19 bases between the two germline ends. Germline V gives CDR1 SGHAT, CDR2 FQNNGV. CDR3 size: 18 residues. Together with reference TRBV11-2 and TRBJ1-1, the CDR3 gives the full variable domain: EAGVAQSPRYKIIEKRQSVAFWCNPISGHATLYWYQQILGQGPKLLIQFQNNGVVDDSQLPKDRFSAERLKGVDSTLKIQPAKLEDSAVYLCASSLATFPGTPNTEAFFGQGTRLTVV.

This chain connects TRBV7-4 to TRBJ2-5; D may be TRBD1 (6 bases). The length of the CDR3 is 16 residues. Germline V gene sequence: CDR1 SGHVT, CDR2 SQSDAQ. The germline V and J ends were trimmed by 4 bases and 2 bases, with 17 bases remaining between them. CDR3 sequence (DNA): TGTGCCAGCAGCTCCCGGGACACCCTGGGTCAAGAGACCCAGTACTTC. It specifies CASSSRDTLGQETQYF.

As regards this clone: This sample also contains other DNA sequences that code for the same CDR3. CDR3 sequence: CASSRGQNYGYTF. For the CDR3, the DNA is TGTGCCAGCAGCCGCGGCCAAAACTATGGCTACACCTTC. The rearrangement joins TRBV3-1 (or the pseudogene TRBV3-2) to TRBJ1-2; D not resolved. CDR1 LGHDT and CDR2 YNNKEL come from the germline V gene (reference sequence). This CDR3 region has 13 residues. V lost 4 bases and J lost 2, with 8 bases in between.

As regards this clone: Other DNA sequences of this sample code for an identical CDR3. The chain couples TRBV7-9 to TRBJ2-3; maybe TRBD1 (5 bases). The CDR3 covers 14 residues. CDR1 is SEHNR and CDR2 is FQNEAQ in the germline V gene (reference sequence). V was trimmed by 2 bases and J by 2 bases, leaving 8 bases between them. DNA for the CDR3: TGTGCCAGCAGCTTAAGTGGGGCCACAGATACGCAGTATTTT. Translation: CASSLSGATDTQYF.

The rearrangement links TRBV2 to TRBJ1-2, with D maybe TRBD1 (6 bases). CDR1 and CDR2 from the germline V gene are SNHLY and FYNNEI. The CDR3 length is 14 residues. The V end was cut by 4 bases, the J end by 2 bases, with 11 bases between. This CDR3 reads CASSVAGDNYGYTF. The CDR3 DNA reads TGTGCCAGCAGTGTGGCAGGGGACAACTATGGCTACACCTTC.

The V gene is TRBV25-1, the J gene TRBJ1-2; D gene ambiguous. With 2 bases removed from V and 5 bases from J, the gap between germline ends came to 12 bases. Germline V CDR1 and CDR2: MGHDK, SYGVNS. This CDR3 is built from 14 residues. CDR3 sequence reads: CASSETRVGYGYTF. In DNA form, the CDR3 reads TGTGCCAGCAGTGAAACTCGAGTGGGTTATGGCTACACCTTC.

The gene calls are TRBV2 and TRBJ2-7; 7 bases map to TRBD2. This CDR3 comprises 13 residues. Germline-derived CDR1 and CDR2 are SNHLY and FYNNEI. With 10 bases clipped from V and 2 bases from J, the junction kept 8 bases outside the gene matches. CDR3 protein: CATLPSGAYEQYF. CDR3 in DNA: TGTGCCACCTTACCAAGCGGGGCCTACGAGCAGTACTTC.

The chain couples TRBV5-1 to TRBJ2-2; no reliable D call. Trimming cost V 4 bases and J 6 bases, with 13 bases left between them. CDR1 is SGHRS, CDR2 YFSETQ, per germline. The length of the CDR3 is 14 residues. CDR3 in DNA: TGCGCCAGCAGCCTAGTTGCCCACGCCGGGGAGCTGTTTTTT. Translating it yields CASSLVAHAGELFF.

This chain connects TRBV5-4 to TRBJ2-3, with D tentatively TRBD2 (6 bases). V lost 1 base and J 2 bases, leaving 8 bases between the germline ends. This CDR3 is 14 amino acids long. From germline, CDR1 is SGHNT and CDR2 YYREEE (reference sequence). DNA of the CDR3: TGTGCCAGCAGCTTGACGGGAGACACAGATACGCAGTATTTT. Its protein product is CASSLTGDTDTQYF. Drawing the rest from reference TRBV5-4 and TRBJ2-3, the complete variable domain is ETGVTQSPTHLIKTRGQQVTLRCSSQSGHNTVSWYQQALGQGPQFIFQYYREEENGRGNFPPRFSGLQFPNYSSELNVNALELDDSALYLCASSLTGDTDTQYFGPGTRLTVL.

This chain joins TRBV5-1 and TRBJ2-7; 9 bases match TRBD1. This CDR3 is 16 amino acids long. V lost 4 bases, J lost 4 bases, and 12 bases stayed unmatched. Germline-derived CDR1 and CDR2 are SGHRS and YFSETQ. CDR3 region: CASSPPHRGRRYEQYF. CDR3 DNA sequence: TGCGCCAGCAGCCCGCCACACAGGGGGCGCCGGTACGAGCAGTACTTC.

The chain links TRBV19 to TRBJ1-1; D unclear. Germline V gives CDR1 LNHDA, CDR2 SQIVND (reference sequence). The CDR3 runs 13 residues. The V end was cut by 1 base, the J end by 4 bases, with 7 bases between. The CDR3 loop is CASSIVAGTEAFF. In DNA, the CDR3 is TGTGCCAGTAGTATAGTTGCGGGCACTGAAGCTTTCTTT.

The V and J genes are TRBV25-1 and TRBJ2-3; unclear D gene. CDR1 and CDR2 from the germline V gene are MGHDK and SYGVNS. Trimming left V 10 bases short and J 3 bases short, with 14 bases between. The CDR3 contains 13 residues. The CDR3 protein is CATTLYGTDTQYF. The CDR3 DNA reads TGTGCCACCACCCTCTACGGAACAGATACGCAGTATTTT. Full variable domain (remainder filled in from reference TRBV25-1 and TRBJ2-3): EADIYQTPRYLVIGTGKKITLECSQTMGHDKMYWYQQDPGMELHLIHYSYGVNSTEKGDLSSESTVSRIRTEHFPLTLESARPSHTSQYLCATTLYGTDTQYFGPGTRLTVL.

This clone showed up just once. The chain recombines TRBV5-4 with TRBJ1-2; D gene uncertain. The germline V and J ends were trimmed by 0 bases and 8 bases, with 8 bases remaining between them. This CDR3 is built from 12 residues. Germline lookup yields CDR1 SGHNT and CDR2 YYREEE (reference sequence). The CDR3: CASSLAGRGYTF. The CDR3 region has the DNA TGTGCCAGCAGCTTGGCGGGCAGGGGCTACACCTTC.

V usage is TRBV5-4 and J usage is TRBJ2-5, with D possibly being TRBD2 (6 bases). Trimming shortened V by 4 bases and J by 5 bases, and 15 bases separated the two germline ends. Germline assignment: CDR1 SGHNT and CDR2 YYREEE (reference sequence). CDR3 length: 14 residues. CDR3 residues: CASSRTIYEETQYF. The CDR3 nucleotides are TGTGCCAGCAGCCGGACTATATACGAGGAGACCCAGTACTTC.

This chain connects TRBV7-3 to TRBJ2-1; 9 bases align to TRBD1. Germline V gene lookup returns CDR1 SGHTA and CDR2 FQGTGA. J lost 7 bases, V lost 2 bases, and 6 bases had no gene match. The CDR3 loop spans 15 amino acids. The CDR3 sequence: CASSLYRGPENEQFF. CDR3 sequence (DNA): TGTGCCAGCAGCTTATACAGGGGGCCTGAAAATGAGCAGTTCTTC.

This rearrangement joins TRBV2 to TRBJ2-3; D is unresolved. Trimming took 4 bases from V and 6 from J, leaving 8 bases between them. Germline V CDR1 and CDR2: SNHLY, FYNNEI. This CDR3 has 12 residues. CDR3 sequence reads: CASSGGDDTQYF. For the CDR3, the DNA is TGTGCCAGCAGTGGTGGAGACGATACGCAGTATTTT.

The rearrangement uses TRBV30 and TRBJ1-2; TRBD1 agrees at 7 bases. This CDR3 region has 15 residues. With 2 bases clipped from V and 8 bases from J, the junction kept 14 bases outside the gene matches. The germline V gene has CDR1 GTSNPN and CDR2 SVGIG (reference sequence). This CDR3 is CAWSRQGRTSRGYTF. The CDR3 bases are TGTGCCTGGAGTCGACAGGGAAGGACCTCGCGAGGCTACACCTTC.

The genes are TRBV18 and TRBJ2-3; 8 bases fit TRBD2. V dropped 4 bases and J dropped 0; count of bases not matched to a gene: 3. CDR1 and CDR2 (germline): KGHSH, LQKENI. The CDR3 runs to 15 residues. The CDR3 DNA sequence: TGTGCCAGCTCACAGCGGGGGCCCAGCACAGATACGCAGTATTTT. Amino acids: CASSQRGPSTDTQYF.

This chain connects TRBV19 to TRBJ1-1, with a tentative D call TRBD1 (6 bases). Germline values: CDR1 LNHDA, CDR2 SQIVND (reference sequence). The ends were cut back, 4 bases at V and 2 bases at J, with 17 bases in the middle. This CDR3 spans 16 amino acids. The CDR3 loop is CASSRGQGGLNTEAFF. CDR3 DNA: TGTGCCAGTAGTAGGGGGCAGGGAGGCCTTAACACTGAAGCTTTCTTT.